The next 15 T cell receptor beta chains were all read from a single sample in a study of blood T cell repertoires in COVID-19. Using immunoSEQ multiplex PCR, the repertoire was profiled, and TCRdb retains in-frame clones only, with some absent. The sample consists of a few hundred thousand clones, about 87% of them appearing once. Sequenced sample: peripheral blood. These receptors all stem from a man aged 60 to 75 who had recovered from COVID-19.

This rearrangement joins TRBV10-3 to TRBJ1-3; D perhaps matches TRBD1 (5 bases). In germline, CDR1 is ENHRY, CDR2 SYGVKD. The CDR3 covers 13 residues. Trimming removed 2 bases from V and 4 bases from J, with 6 bases in between. The CDR3 DNA is TGTGCCATCAGTGAGACAGGAGGAAACACCATATATTTT. Translation gives CAISETGGNTIYF.

The chain is built from TRBV10-2 and TRBJ2-7, with a possible D match to TRBD1 (6 bases). The CDR3 loop spans 13 amino acids. Trimming removed 6 bases at V and 6 bases at J, with 15 bases between. The germline CDR1 and CDR2 sequences are WSHSY and SAAADI. The CDR3 region has the DNA TGCGCCAGCAGGCAGGGGAGTGATGGCGAGCAGTACTTC. Its translation: CASRQGSDGEQYF.

This clone was counted only a few times. V gene TRBV30 combines with J gene TRBJ2-7; maybe TRBD1 (6 bases). This CDR3 comprises 15 residues. Germline-derived CDR1 and CDR2 are GTSNPN and SVGIG (reference sequence). The germline V and J ends were trimmed by 0 bases and 0 bases, with 12 bases remaining between them. The CDR3 loop is CAWSVGTGSSYEQYF. The CDR3 region has the DNA TGTGCCTGGAGTGTAGGTACAGGGAGCTCCTACGAGCAGTACTTC.

The chain is built from TRBV7-2 and TRBJ2-7; TRBD2 aligns across 8 bases. Germline V gene sequence: CDR1 SGHTA, CDR2 FQGNSA. This CDR3 spans 14 amino acids. Unmatched junction bases numbered 4, after V lost 1 base and J lost 5 bases. The CDR3 is CASSLVISGDEQYF. DNA for the CDR3: TGTGCCAGCAGCTTAGTTATTAGCGGGGACGAGCAGTACTTC.

The genes are TRBV27 and TRBJ1-5; D uncertain. Trimming left V 1 base short and J 2 bases short, with 9 bases between. Germline V gene sequence: CDR1 MNHEY, CDR2 SMNVEV (reference sequence). The CDR3 spans 15 residues. The DNA for the CDR3 is TGTGCCAGCAGTTTATTGGCGGGTGGCAATCAGCCCCAGCATTTT. This sequence encodes CASSLLAGGNQPQHF.

The chain joins TRBV4-1 to TRBJ2-4, with D perhaps TRBD1 (5 bases). Trimming took off 0 bases at V and 4 bases at J, with 10 bases between the two ends. Germline loops: CDR1 MGHRA, CDR2 YSYEKL. CDR3 length: 15 residues. CDR3 nucleotide sequence: TGCGCCAGCAGCCAAGACCGACAGCTAAAAAACATTCAGTACTTC. Translating it yields CASSQDRQLKNIQYF.

The J gene is TRBJ1-1, the V gene TRBV5-6, with D unclear. The V end lost 1 base, the J end lost 2 bases, and 9 bases lay between the germline ends. This CDR3 is built from 14 residues. Per the germline V gene, CDR1 is SGHDT and CDR2 is YYEEEE. In DNA form, the CDR3 reads TGTGCCAGCAGCTTGTTTTTGAGCAACACTGAAGCTTTCTTT. Translation gives CASSLFLSNTEAFF.

The rearrangement joins TRBV19 to TRBJ2-2, with 12 bases lining up with TRBD2. CDR1 is LNHDA and CDR2 is SQIVND in the germline V gene (reference sequence). V lost 5 bases, J lost 4 bases, and 17 bases stayed unmatched. The CDR3 is 20 residues long. CDR3 sequence reads: CASSVPSLAGGRRGTGELFF. CDR3 DNA sequence: TGTGCCAGTAGTGTCCCCTCTCTAGCGGGGGGGAGACGGGGCACCGGGGAGCTGTTTTTT. Full variable domain (missing parts from reference TRBV19 and TRBJ2-2): DGGITQSPKYLFRKEGQNVTLSCEQNLNHDAMYWYRQDPGQGLRLIYYSQIVNDFQKGDIAEGYSVSREKKESFPLTVTSAQKNPTAFYLCASSVPSLAGGRRGTGELFFGEGSRLTVL.

This clone was picked up one time. The chain carries TRBV7-9 and TRBJ1-2; D remains unclear. The ends were cut back, 5 bases at V and 8 bases at J, with 15 bases in the middle. The CDR3 is made up of 13 amino acids. CDR1 and CDR2 (germline): SEHNR, FQNEAQ (reference sequence). The CDR3 sequence: CASSDQTSSGYTF. CDR3 DNA: TGTGCCAGCAGCGACCAGACATCCTCGGGCTACACCTTC.

This chain connects TRBV27 to TRBJ2-7; TRBD1 agrees at 7 bases. This CDR3 has 14 amino acids. With V trimmed by 2 bases and J by 3 bases, 4 bases remained unmatched. Germline lookup yields CDR1 MNHEY and CDR2 SMNVEV (reference sequence). For the CDR3, the DNA is TGTGCCAGCAGTTTACGGGGACAGCTCTACGAGCAGTACTTC. This sequence encodes CASSLRGQLYEQYF.

The V and J genes are TRBV4-1 and TRBJ1-2; TRBD1 might be the D (6 bases). CDR3 size: 15 residues. The ends were cut back, 2 bases at V and 4 bases at J, with 14 bases in the middle. Germline V gene sequence: CDR1 MGHRA, CDR2 YSYEKL. The DNA for the CDR3 is TGCGCCAGCAGCCAACGACAGGCGGACCTCTATGGCTACACCTTC. Translation gives CASSQRQADLYGYTF.

V gene TRBV5-1 combines with J gene TRBJ2-4; 7 bases agree with TRBD1. The germline V gene encodes CDR1 SGHRS and CDR2 YFSETQ. The CDR3 spans 15 residues. Trimming at V came to 0 bases and at J to 6 bases, leaving 6 bases not matched to a gene. Here the CDR3 DNA reads TGCGCCAGCAGCTTGGCTGACAGGGTCGGAAACATTCAGTACTTC. This translates into CASSLADRVGNIQYF.

The V and J genes are TRBV2 and TRBJ2-5, with D unresolved. The CDR3 is made up of 15 amino acids. With 6 bases removed from V and 1 base from J, the gap between germline ends came to 15 bases. The germline V gene has CDR1 SNHLY and CDR2 FYNNEI. CDR3 bases: TGTGCCAGCAGCCTAAGCGTGGTGACCCAAGAGACCCAGTACTTC. This encodes CASSLSVVTQETQYF.

This clone has a single count. The gene calls are TRBV5-6 and TRBJ2-1; TRBD1 might be the D (6 bases). V lost 6 bases to trimming and J lost 8 bases, with 24 bases between them. Per germline, CDR1 SGHDT and CDR2 YYEEEE. The CDR3 contains 16 residues. The CDR3 spells CASIPRTAGVGDEQFF. CDR3 bases: TGTGCCAGCATCCCCCGAACGGCAGGGGTCGGGGATGAGCAGTTCTTC.

This chain uses TRBV6-5 with TRBJ1-4; 8 nucleotides line up with TRBD1. The junction had 2 bases not matched to a gene; V was cut back by 2 bases and J by 3 bases. This CDR3 is 15 amino acids long. Germline V gene sequence: CDR1 MNHEY, CDR2 SVGAGI. The CDR3 DNA follows: TGTGCCAGCAGTTACCAGGGGGCGGCTAATGAAAAACTGTTTTTT. Amino acids: CASSYQGAANEKLFF.